This paragraph covers one TCR beta chain sequence. Per the germline V gene, CDR1 is SGHRS and CDR2 is YFSETQ. The V segment lost 4 bases and the J segment 3 bases; nucleotides outside the gene matches: 7. CDR3 length equals 15 residues. TCRdb's table, derived via immunoSEQ multiplex PCR, lists solely in-frame clones and lacks some. This table has 150,000 to 200,000 clones, 75% to 90% appearing once. This sample was included in a study of blood T cell repertoires in COVID-19. Looking at the study overall: Whether acute or convalescent, the COVID-19 samples came from the United States, Italy and Spain.

The chain joins TRBV5-1 to TRBJ2-1, with TRBD2 matching over 7 bases. Sequences were obtained from PBMCs or T cells enriched from blood (not recorded which). The TCR comes from a woman aged 55-69 years who had recovered from COVID-19. CDR3 sequence reads: CASSPQSGVYNEQFF. As DNA, the CDR3 is TGCGCCAGCAGCCCGCAGAGCGGGGTCTACAATGAGCAGTTCTTC.